This TCR beta chain was observed in a study of spatial heterogeneity in lung cancer. Time point noted: sample taken at primary tumor resection. The sequenced material consisted of unsorted whole RNA from tumor, nontumor lung or frozen PBMC. The donors, 72 patients with untreated early-stage non-small cell lung cancer, provided the samples. Note on this clonotype: This beta chain is a stray sequence in a library constructed for alpha chains; its clone size is not meaningful.

The CDR3 has 13 amino acids. Trimming cost V 6 bases and J 6 bases, with 12 bases left between them. Germline values: CDR1 SEHNR, CDR2 FQNEAQ (reference sequence). Every cDNA TCR molecule received its own unique molecular identifier. TCRdb independently ran MiXCR on the 5' RACE reads; one entry per CDR3 protein. The table has over 4,000 distinct CDR3 sequences, 24% seen once. The origin of this receptor is a female donor with early-stage non-small cell lung cancer. Sequenced here: PBMCs, sampled at surgery. The chain has TRBV7-9 and TRBJ2-1; the D is unclear. CDR3 bases: TGTGCCAGCAGGGTTGGGGAAGGCAATGAGCAGTTCTTC. Translation gives CASRVGEGNEQFF.